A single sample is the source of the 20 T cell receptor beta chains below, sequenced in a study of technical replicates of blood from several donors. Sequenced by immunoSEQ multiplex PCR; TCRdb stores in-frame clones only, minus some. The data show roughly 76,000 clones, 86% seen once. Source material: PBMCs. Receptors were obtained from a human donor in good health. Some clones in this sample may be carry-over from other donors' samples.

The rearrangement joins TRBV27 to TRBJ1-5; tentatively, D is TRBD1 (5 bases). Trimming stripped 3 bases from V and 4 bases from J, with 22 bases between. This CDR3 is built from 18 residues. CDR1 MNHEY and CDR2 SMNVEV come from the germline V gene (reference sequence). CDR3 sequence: CASSFSGLWQGRNQPQHF. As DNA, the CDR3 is TGTGCCAGCAGTTTTTCGGGACTCTGGCAGGGAAGAAATCAGCCCCAGCATTTT.

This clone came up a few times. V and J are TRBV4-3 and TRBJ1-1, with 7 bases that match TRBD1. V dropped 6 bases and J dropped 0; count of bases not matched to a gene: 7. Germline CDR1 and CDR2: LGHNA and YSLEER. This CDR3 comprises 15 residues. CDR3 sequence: CASRRFRGMNTEAFF. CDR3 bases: TGCGCCAGCAGACGATTCAGGGGGATGAACACTGAAGCTTTCTTT.

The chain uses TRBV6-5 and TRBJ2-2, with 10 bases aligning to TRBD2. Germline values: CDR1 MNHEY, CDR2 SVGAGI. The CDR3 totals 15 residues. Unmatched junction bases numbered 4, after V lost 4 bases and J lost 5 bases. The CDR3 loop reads CASSSLAGVTGELFF. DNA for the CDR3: TGTGCCAGCAGTTCCCTAGCGGGAGTTACCGGGGAGCTGTTTTTT.

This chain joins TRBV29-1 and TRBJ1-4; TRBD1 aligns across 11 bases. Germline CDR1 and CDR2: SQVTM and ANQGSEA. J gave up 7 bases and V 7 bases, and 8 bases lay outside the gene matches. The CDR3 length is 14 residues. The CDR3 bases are TGCAGCGCCGGTACGGGACAGGGGGGTGAAAAACTGTTTTTT. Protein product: CSAGTGQGGEKLFF.

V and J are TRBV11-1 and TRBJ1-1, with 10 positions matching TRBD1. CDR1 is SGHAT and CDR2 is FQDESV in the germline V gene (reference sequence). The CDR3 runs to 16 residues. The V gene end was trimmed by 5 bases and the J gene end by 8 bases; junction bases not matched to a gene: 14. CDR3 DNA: TGTGCCAGCAGCATGGGACAGGGGAGGACCCTCAGGGAAGCTTTCTTT. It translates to CASSMGQGRTLREAFF.

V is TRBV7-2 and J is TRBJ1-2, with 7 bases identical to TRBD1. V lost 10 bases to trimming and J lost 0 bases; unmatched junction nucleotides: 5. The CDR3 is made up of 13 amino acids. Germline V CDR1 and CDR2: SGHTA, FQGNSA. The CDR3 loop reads CATGGQTNYGYTF. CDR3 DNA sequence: TGTGCCACTGGGGGACAGACTAACTATGGCTACACCTTC.

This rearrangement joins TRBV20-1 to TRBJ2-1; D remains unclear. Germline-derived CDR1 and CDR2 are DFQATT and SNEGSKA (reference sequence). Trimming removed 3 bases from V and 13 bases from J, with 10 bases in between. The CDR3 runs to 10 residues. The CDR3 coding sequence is TGCAGTGCTAGCCTCCACTTCCAGTTCTTC. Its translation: CSASLHFQFF.

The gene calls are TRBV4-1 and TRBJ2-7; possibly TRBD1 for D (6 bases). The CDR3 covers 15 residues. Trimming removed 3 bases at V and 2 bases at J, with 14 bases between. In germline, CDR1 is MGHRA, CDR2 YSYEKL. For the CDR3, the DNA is TGCGCCAGCAGCCAGGTCACAGGGTCGGCCTACGAGCAGTACTTC. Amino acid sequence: CASSQVTGSAYEQYF.

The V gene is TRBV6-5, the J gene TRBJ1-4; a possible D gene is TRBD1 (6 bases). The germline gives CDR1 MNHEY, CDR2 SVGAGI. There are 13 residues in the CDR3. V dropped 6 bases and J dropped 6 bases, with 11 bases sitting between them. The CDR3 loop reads CASRAGVYEKLFF. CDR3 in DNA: TGTGCCAGCAGAGCAGGGGTATATGAAAAACTGTTTTTT.

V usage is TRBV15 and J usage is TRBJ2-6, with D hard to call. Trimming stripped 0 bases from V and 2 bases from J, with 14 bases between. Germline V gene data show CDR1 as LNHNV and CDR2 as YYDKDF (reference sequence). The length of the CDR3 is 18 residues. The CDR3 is CATSRDRSSNPGANVLTF. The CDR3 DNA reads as TGTGCCACCAGCAGAGATCGGTCTAGTAACCCTGGGGCCAACGTCCTGACTTTC.

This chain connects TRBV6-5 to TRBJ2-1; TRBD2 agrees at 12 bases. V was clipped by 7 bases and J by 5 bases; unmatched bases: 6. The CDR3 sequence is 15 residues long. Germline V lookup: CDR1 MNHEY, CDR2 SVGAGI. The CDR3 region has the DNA TGTGCCAGCACGGAGGGACTAGCGGGCAACAATGAGCAGTTCTTC. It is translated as CASTEGLAGNNEQFF.

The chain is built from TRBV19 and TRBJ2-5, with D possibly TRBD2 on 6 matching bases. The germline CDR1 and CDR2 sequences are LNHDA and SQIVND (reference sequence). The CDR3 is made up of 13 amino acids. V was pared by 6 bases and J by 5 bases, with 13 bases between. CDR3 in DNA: TGTGCCAGTAGGGACGGGGGTCGGGAGACCCAGTACTTC. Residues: CASRDGGRETQYF.

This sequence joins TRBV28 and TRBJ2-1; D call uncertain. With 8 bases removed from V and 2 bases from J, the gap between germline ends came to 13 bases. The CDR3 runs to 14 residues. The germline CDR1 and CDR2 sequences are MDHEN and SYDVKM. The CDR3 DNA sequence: TGTGCCAGCTGGCAGGCCGGCGCCTACAATGAGCAGTTCTTC. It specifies CASWQAGAYNEQFF.

The CDR3, as DNA: TGCAGTGTGGACAGCTCCTACGAGCAGTACTTC. This encodes CSVDSSYEQYF. The chain carries TRBV20-1 and TRBJ2-7; D is possibly TRBD1 (6 bases). Trimming stripped 7 bases from V and 0 bases from J, with 7 bases between. CDR1 is DFQATT, CDR2 SNEGSKA, per germline (reference sequence). The CDR3 is made up of 11 amino acids.

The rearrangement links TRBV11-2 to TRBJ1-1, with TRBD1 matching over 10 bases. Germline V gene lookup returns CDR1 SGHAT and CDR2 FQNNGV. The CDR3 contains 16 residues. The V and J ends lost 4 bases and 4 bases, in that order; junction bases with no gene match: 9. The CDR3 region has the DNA TGTGCCAGCAGCTCGAAGGACAGGGGGGGTATCACTGAAGCTTTCTTT. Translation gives CASSSKDRGGITEAFF.

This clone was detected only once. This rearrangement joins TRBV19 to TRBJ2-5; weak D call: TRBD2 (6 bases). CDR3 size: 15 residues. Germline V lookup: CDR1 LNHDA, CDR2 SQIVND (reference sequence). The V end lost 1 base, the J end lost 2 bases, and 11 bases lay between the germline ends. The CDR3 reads CASSIGFGGQETQYF. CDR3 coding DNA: TGTGCCAGTAGTATAGGGTTCGGGGGTCAAGAGACCCAGTACTTC.

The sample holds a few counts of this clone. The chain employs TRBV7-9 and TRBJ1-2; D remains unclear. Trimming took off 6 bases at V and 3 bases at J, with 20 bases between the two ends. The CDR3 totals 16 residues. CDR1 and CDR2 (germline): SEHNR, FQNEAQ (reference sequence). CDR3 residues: CASSQSRGTQDYGYTF. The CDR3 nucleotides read TGTGCCAGCAGTCAAAGCCGGGGAACTCAGGACTATGGCTACACCTTC.

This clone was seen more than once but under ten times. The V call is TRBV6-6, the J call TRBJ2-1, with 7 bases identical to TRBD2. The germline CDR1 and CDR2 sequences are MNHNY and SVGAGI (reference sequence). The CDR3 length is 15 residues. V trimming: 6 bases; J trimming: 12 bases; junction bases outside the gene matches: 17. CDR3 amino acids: CASSNGRLAAPGQFF. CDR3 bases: TGTGCCAGCAGCAACGGACGCCTAGCGGCACCCGGGCAGTTCTTC.

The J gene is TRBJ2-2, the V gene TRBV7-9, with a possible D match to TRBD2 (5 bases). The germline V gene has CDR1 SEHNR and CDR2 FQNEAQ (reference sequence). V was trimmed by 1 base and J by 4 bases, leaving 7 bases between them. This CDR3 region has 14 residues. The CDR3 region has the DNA TGTGCCAGCAGCTTAGTTGAGGGCACCGGGGAGCTGTTTTTT. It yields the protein CASSLVEGTGELFF. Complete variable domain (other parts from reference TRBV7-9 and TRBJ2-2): DTGVSQNPRHKITKRGQNVTFRCDPISEHNRLYWYRQTLGQGPEFLTYFQNEAQLEKSRLLSDRFSAERPKGSFSTLEIQRTEQGDSAMYLCASSLVEGTGELFFGEGSRLTVL.

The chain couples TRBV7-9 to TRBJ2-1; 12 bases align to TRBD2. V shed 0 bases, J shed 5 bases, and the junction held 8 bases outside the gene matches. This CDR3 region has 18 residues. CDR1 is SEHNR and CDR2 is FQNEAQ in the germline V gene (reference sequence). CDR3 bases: TGTGCCAGCAGCTTAGCTCCGGGACTAGCGGGTTTAAACAATGAGCAGTTCTTC. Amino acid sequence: CASSLAPGLAGLNNEQFF.